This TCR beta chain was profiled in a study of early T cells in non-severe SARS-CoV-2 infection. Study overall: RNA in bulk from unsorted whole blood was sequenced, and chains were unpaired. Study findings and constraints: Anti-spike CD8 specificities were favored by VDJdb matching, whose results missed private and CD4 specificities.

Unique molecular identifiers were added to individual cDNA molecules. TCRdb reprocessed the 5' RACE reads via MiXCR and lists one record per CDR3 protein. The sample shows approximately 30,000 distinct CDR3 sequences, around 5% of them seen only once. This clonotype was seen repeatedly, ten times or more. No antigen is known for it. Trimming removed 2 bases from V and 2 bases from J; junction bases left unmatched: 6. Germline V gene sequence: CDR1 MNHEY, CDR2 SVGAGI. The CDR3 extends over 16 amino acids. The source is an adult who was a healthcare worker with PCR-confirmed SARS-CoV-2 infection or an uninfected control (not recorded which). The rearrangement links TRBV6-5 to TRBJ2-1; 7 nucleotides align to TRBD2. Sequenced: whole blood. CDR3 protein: CASSYGGSLAYNEQFF. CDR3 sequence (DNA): TGTGCCAGCAGTTACGGCGGGAGTTTAGCCTACAATGAGCAGTTCTTC.